This T cell receptor beta chain was observed in a study of T-cell reconstitution after alpha-beta-depleted transplantation in children. Study outcomes and limitations: Reported findings indicate that, about two months after transplant, alpha-beta T cells came from several hundred expanded clones, which were derived from non-depleted graft cells.

V was pared by 6 bases and J by 0 bases, with 14 bases between. The CDR3 totals 15 residues. This clonotype was seen a few times. Its antigen is unknown. Unique molecular identifiers tagged the TCRbeta library. In TCRdb, the PCR reads were re-called with MiXCR into one record per CDR3 protein. Of a few hundred thousand distinct CDR3 sequences in the sample, approximately 12% are singletons; the top ten hold 2% to 2.5%. The TCR originated in a male patient younger than 18 who had a stem cell transplant for acute myeloid leukemia, so the T cells may come from the graft donor. The sample here was PBMCs, mostly from graft donor cells, taken 360 days after TCRalphabeta/CD19-depleted stem cell transplant. The chain carries TRBV12-3 or TRBV12-4 and TRBJ2-5; D unresolved. CDR3 residues: CASSPSGSNQETQYF. The CDR3 coding sequence is TGTGCCAGCAGCCCCTCAGGCAGCAACCAAGAGACCCAGTACTTC.